The T cell receptor (beta chain) under discussion was sequenced for a study of control samples from healthy donors and cancer patients. V lost 5 bases to trimming and J lost 0 bases; unmatched junction nucleotides: 4. CDR3 size: 16 residues. Germline-derived CDR1 and CDR2 are LGHDT and YNNKEL (reference sequence). The assay was immunoSEQ multiplex PCR, and TCRdb's table has in-frame clones only and misses some. The data show 150,000 or so clones, 80% to 90% seen once. The chain uses TRBV3-1 (or the pseudogene TRBV3-2) and TRBJ1-3, with 10 bases fitting TRBD1. Input material: blood. This receptor was taken from a young man in good health. The CDR3 loop is CASSADRGISGNTIYF. The CDR3 nucleotides read TGTGCCAGCAGCGCGGACAGGGGGATCTCTGGAAACACCATATATTTT.